The clone carrying this TCR beta chain was counted at least ten times. This sample was included in a study of molecular identifiers for immune sequencing clone quantification. V lost 5 bases, J lost 8 bases, and 10 bases stayed unmatched. The CDR3 loop spans 16 amino acids. TCRdb itself ran the PCR reads through MiXCR, one entry per CDR3 protein. The sample lists hundreds of thousands of distinct CDR3 sequences; over 25% were seen once. The rearrangement uses TRBV12-3 or TRBV12-4 and TRBJ2-1, with 12 bases lining up with TRBD2. Source material: naive CD8+ T cells from blood, with Jurkat cell RNA spiked in. Subset denoted: FACS-sorted CD8+CD4-CCR7+CD45RA+ naive T cells. The TCR was taken from a human donor in good health. Some libraries in this study had Jurkat cell RNA spiked in. The CDR3 DNA sequence: TGTGCCAGCAGTCACCTAAGTCTAGCGGGGGGGCATGAGCAGTTCTTC. Amino acid sequence: CASSHLSLAGGHEQFF.